A single sample gave rise to the 15 T cell receptor beta chains below, sequenced in a study of beta chain features in type 1 diabetes. Every isolated RNA sample was fully reverse transcribed, so sequencing captured expressed TCRB transcripts. Generated by immunoSEQ multiplex PCR, the TCRdb table keeps only in-frame clones and is missing some. The top ten clones hold 6.7% of a sample with hundreds of thousands of clones, 12% to 15% of them seen once. Sequenced input: central memory CD4+ T cells from blood. The receptors derive from a young man in good health.

This chain connects TRBV19 to TRBJ2-1, with D maybe TRBD1 (6 bases). The CDR3 extends over 15 amino acids. From germline, CDR1 is LNHDA and CDR2 SQIVND (reference sequence). Trimming stripped 6 bases from V and 0 bases from J, with 12 bases between. The CDR3 nucleotides read TGTGCCAGTAGGATGGACAGAAGCTCCTACAATGAGCAGTTCTTC. Translated, it gives CASRMDRSSYNEQFF.

The chain combines TRBV7-2 with TRBJ2-2; D is unresolved. The CDR3 is 15 amino acids. Germline CDR1 reads SGHTA; CDR2 reads FQGNSA. Trimming removed 5 bases at V and 1 base at J, with 11 bases between. CDR3 residues: CASSPDQKNTGELFF. The CDR3 coding sequence is TGTGCCAGCAGCCCGGACCAGAAGAACACCGGGGAGCTGTTTTTT.

This clone was counted between two and nine times. The gene calls are TRBV7-2 and TRBJ1-1; no definite D call. V lost 2 bases, J lost 5 bases, and 6 bases lay in between. This CDR3 comprises 12 residues. CDR1 SGHTA and CDR2 FQGNSA come from the germline V gene. This chain's CDR3 is CASSLPLTEAFF. The CDR3 bases are TGTGCCAGCAGCTTACCTCTTACTGAAGCTTTCTTT.

This clone showed up just a few times. J is TRBJ2-2 and V is TRBV5-6; a weak D match, TRBD1 (8 bases). Germline CDR1 is SGHDT and CDR2 is YYEEEE. Trimming left V 3 bases short and J 5 bases short, with 17 bases between. The CDR3 contains 16 residues. The CDR3 nucleotides are TGTGCCAGCAGCTCCCTGACAGGGGAGGGGACCGGGGAGCTGTTTTTT. It is translated as CASSSLTGEGTGELFF.

J is TRBJ1-1 and V is TRBV4-1, with D maybe TRBD1 (5 bases). Germline CDR1 MGHRA, CDR2 YSYEKL. The CDR3 is 14 amino acids. V dropped 8 bases and J dropped 0 bases, with 13 bases sitting between them. DNA for the CDR3: TGCGCCAGCCGATCGGGGGTAATGAACACTGAAGCTTTCTTT. It is translated as CASRSGVMNTEAFF.

The gene calls are TRBV5-1 and TRBJ2-7; no reliable D call. V lost 0 bases and J lost 9, with 1 base in between. CDR1 and CDR2 (germline): SGHRS, YFSETQ. The CDR3 consists of 9 residues. CDR3 sequence reads: CASSLAQYV. The CDR3 DNA is TGCGCCAGCAGCTTGGCGCAGTACGTC.

CDR3 loop: CASTTTGTGNTGELFF. In DNA form, the CDR3 reads TGTGCCAGTACGACCACCGGGACAGGGAACACCGGGGAGCTGTTTTTT. The rearrangement joins TRBV19 to TRBJ2-2; 8 nucleotides line up with TRBD1. Germline CDR1 reads LNHDA; CDR2 reads SQIVND (reference sequence). Trimming cost V 7 bases and J 1 base; bases outside gene matches: 8. CDR3 length equals 16 residues.

This clone has only a few counts. The V call is TRBV14, the J call TRBJ2-1; TRBD2 might be the D (6 bases). The CDR3 totals 16 residues. V lost 1 base, J lost 7 bases, and 17 bases lay in between. In germline, CDR1 is SGHDN, CDR2 FVKESK. The CDR3 spells CASSQVVGGPTNEQFF. The DNA of the CDR3 is TGTGCCAGCAGCCAAGTGGTTGGAGGGCCTACTAATGAGCAGTTCTTC. Full variable domain (missing parts from reference TRBV14 and TRBJ2-1): EAGVTQFPSHSVIEKGQTVTLRCDPISGHDNLYWYRRVMGKEIKFLLHFVKESKQDESGMPNNRFLAERTGGTYSTLKVQPAELEDSGVYFCASSQVVGGPTNEQFFGPGTRLTVL.

This clone has more than one count but fewer than ten. The V gene is TRBV6-1, the J gene TRBJ2-7, with 9 nucleotides matching TRBD1. This CDR3 region has 16 residues. Germline V gene data show CDR1 as MNHNS and CDR2 as SASEGT. V shed 4 bases, J shed 3 bases, and the junction held 10 bases outside the gene matches. The DNA for the CDR3 is TGTGCCAGCAGTGGGGGACAGGGAGAGACGGGCTACGAGCAGTACTTC. It specifies CASSGGQGETGYEQYF.

The sample holds a few counts of this clone. The chain combines TRBV7-2 with TRBJ1-2; D ambiguous. Trimming removed 1 base at V and 0 bases at J, with 9 bases between. The CDR3 loop spans 15 amino acids. Germline V gene sequence: CDR1 SGHTA, CDR2 FQGNSA. The CDR3 here is CASSLVPSSNYGYTF. CDR3 coding DNA: TGTGCCAGCAGCTTAGTCCCCAGTTCTAACTATGGCTACACCTTC.

This clone came up a few times. CDR3 DNA sequence: TGTGCCAGCAGCCAAGCCTATTTGGGCAATGAGCAGTTCTTC. As protein: CASSQAYLGNEQFF. The genes are TRBV4-2 and TRBJ2-1; no definite D call. There are 14 residues in the CDR3. Looked up from germline, CDR1 is LGHNA and CDR2 is YNFKEQ. Trimming pared 1 base from V and 6 bases from J, leaving 10 bases between.

This clone has a handful of counts. This chain uses TRBV6-4 with TRBJ2-4; D gene uncertain. Germline-derived CDR1 and CDR2 are MRHNA and SNTAGT. The CDR3 contains 11 residues. V was trimmed by 2 bases and J by 15 bases, leaving 11 bases between them. The CDR3 DNA sequence: TGTGCCAGCAGTGACGGAACTATGTTGTACTTC. Translation: CASSDGTMLYF.

The genes are TRBV7-8 and TRBJ1-2, with a tentative D call TRBD1 (5 bases). CDR3 length: 13 amino acids. Germline CDR1 is SGHVS and CDR2 is FQNEAQ. Trimming cost V 3 bases and J 7 bases, with 12 bases left between them. The CDR3 reads CASSLGITGGYTF. CDR3 nucleotide sequence: TGTGCCAGCAGCTTGGGCATAACAGGTGGCTACACCTTC.

The rearrangement joins TRBV5-4 to TRBJ2-3; 9 bases are a match to TRBD2. Germline values: CDR1 SGHNT, CDR2 YYREEE (reference sequence). The CDR3 consists of 17 residues. Trimming removed 0 bases from V and 2 bases from J; junction bases left unmatched: 7. The CDR3 protein is CASSLGRLAAYTDTQYF. DNA for the CDR3: TGTGCCAGCAGCTTGGGCAGACTAGCGGCCTACACAGATACGCAGTATTTT.

The chain has TRBV11-1 and TRBJ1-1; D gene uncertain. Germline values: CDR1 SGHAT, CDR2 FQDESV (reference sequence). The CDR3 consists of 13 residues. The V end lost 2 bases, the J end lost 8 bases, and 12 bases lay between the germline ends. CDR3 amino acids: CASSLRPTREAFF. In nucleotides, the CDR3 is TGTGCCAGCAGCTTAAGGCCGACGAGAGAAGCTTTCTTT. The full variable domain, completed using reference TRBV11-1 and TRBJ1-1, is EAEVAQSPRYKITEKSQAVAFWCDPISGHATLYWYRQILGQGPELLVQFQDESVVDDSQLPKDRFSAERLKGVDSTLKIQPAELGDSAMYLCASSLRPTREAFFGQGTRLTVV.